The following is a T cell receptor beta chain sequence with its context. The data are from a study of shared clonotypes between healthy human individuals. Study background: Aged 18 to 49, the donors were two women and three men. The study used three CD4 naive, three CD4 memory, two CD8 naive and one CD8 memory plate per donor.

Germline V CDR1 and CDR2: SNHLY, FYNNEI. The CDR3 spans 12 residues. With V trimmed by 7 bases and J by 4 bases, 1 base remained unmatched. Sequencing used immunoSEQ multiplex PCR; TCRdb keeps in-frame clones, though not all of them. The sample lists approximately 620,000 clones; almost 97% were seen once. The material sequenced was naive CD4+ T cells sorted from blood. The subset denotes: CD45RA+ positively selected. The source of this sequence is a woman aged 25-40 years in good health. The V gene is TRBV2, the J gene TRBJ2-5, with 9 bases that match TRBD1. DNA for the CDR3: TGTGCCAGCAAGGGACAGGGAGAGACCCAGTACTTC. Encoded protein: CASKGQGETQYF.